One sample yielded the 5 T cell receptor beta chains listed below, sequenced in a study of CD8 T cells in Susac syndrome. About 0.45 to 1 ug RNA was reverse transcribed with random hexamers. TCRdb reprocessed the immunoSEQ multiplex PCR reads with MiXCR, giving one entry per CDR3 protein. The sample records about 300,000 distinct CDR3 sequences, almost 85% being singletons. Sequenced sample: CD8+ T cells from PBMCs. Receptor source: a human donor with multiple sclerosis.

CDR3 amino acids: CASNSGPQGILDEQYF. CDR3 sequence (DNA): TGTGCCAGCAATTCAGGGCCACAGGGGATTTTGGACGAGCAGTACTTC. The chain uses TRBV28 and TRBJ2-7; 7 bases map to TRBD1. The trim removed 7 bases at V and 5 bases at J, leaving 17 bases unmatched. The germline CDR1 and CDR2 sequences are MDHEN and SYDVKM. The CDR3 totals 16 residues.

With regard to this clonotype: The junction shows a germline mismatch at one end, possibly a read error. The chain recombines TRBV28 with TRBJ2-5; D remains unclear. Per the germline V gene, CDR1 is MDHEN and CDR2 is SYDVKM. The CDR3 runs 15 residues. The CDR3 DNA is TGTGCCAGCAGTTTATTCGATGCGAACCAAGAGGCCCAGTACTTC. This codes for CASSLFDANQEAQYF. Drawing the rest from reference TRBV28 and TRBJ2-5, the complete variable domain is DVKVTQSSRYLVKRTGEKVFLECVQDMDHENMFWYRQDPGLGLRLIYFSYDVKMKEKGDIPEGYSVSREKKERFSLILESASTNQTSMYLCASSLFDANQEAQYFGPGTRLLVL.

This rearrangement joins TRBV19 to TRBJ2-3; 7 bases map to TRBD2. The CDR3 runs 14 residues. The germline CDR1 and CDR2 sequences are LNHDA and SQIVND (reference sequence). J was trimmed by 2 bases and V by 7 bases; bases with no gene match: 6. The CDR3 region is CASTLARSTDTQYF. Written as DNA, the CDR3 is TGTGCCAGTACACTAGCGCGTTCCACAGATACGCAGTATTTT.

The rearrangement joins TRBV15 to TRBJ1-5; D is unclear. The CDR3 contains 13 residues. Germline CDR1 LNHNV, CDR2 YYDKDF (reference sequence). With 8 bases removed from V and 1 base from J, the gap between germline ends came to 9 bases. The CDR3 sequence: CATSPGSNQPQHF. CDR3 bases: TGTGCCACCTCCCCCGGGAGCAATCAGCCCCAGCATTTT.

This clonotype was counted between two and nine times. J is TRBJ1-4 and V is TRBV4-1, with D possibly TRBD1 on 5 matching bases. The CDR3 has 16 residues. Germline V gene data show CDR1 as MGHRA and CDR2 as YSYEKL. V lost 3 bases to trimming and J lost 4 bases, with 15 bases between them. This CDR3 reads CASSQDQSGFNEKLFF. In nucleotides, the CDR3 is TGCGCCAGCAGCCAGGACCAGTCAGGGTTTAATGAAAAACTGTTTTTT.